This T cell receptor (beta chain) was identified during a study of T cells in Graves' hyperthyroidism and ophthalmopathy. Whole-study context: At initial diagnosis, before any treatment had begun, peripheral blood was obtained.

Amplification yielded TCR beta CDR3 regions, with RNA transcripts as the source. A set of HTBI primers served as the primers for a first-round RT-PCR of the TCR CDR3. TCRdb passed the multiplex PCR reads through MiXCR, listing each CDR3 protein once. This sample has approximately 530,000 distinct CDR3 sequences, with approximately 15% found just once. Only a few counts were recorded for this clonotype. Absence of ophthalmopathy progression within 18 months defined stable Graves' hyperthyroidism. This CDR3 contains 12 residues. Germline loops: CDR1 SQVTM, CDR2 ANQGSEA. Between the trimmed V and J ends, which lost 6 bases and 3 bases, there was a span of 11 bases.

Sequenced input: blood. The receptor's source is a woman younger than 35 with Graves' hyperthyroidism. The rearrangement links TRBV29-1 to TRBJ1-2; possible D gene TRBD1, 5 bases. CDR3: CSVLREDYGYTF. CDR3 in DNA: TGCAGCGTACTCAGGGAGGACTATGGCTACACCTTC.